A single T cell receptor (beta chain) is shown here with its context. The antigen remains unidentified. This specimen comes from a study of T cell responses to AZD1222 COVID-19 vaccine. Some clones are missing from TCRdb's copy, which holds only in-frame ones; the method was immunoSEQ multiplex PCR. The sample has about 130,000 clones; around 90% are singletons. The study's findings and limits: Scientists sampled the repertoires only once the peak T cell response had passed. A mostly white British donor set with more females was recruited, and clonal diversity was possibly underestimated. Seropositive status at baseline applied to only a handful of AZD1222 recipients.

The TCR originated in an adult in good health. The sequences come from peripheral blood, collected on day 0 of AZD1222 vaccination.

The CDR3 here is CASSLGNLHGYTF. The CDR3 coding sequence is TGTGCCAGCAGTTTAGGTAACTTACATGGCTACACCTTC. The chain carries TRBV27 and TRBJ1-2; unclear D gene. V lost 2 bases and J 6 bases, leaving 10 bases between the germline ends. This CDR3 region has 13 residues. Germline V gene lookup returns CDR1 MNHEY and CDR2 SMNVEV (reference sequence).